Below are 5 T cell receptor beta chains sequenced from a single sample in a study of human T cells and chemical hapten exposure. Time point reported: pre-sensitization, week 0. The treatment denotes: therapeutic diphenylcyclopropenone sensitization with weekly scalp DPC. TCRdb called the RACE reads again in MiXCR, with one record for every CDR3 protein. The sample includes about 350,000 distinct CDR3 sequences, 4.5% to 7% of them seen just once. The sample consisted of whole blood, taken in connection with sensitization to the hapten diphenylcyclopropenone (DPC). The source is a woman aged 18 to 35 with alopecia areata. Some clones in this sample may be carry-over from other donors' samples.

This clonotype was observed many times. The chain links TRBV6-2 or TRBV6-3 to TRBJ2-1; 11 bases line up with TRBD2. The CDR3 is 19 amino acids. J gave up 3 bases and V 4 bases, and 14 bases lay outside the gene matches. Germline V lookup: CDR1 MNHEY, CDR2 SVGEGT. Here the CDR3 DNA reads TGTGCCAGCAGTTCCCGACTAGCGGGGTGGCGGGCTAACTACAATGAGCAGTTCTTC. This gives the protein CASSSRLAGWRANYNEQFF.

The gene calls are TRBV4-2 and TRBJ1-2; 7 bases align to TRBD1. The CDR3 sequence is 16 residues long. V gave up 4 bases and J gave up 8 bases; unmatched junction bases: 16. The germline gives CDR1 LGHNA, CDR2 YNFKEQ. Here the CDR3 DNA reads TGTGCCAGCAGCCCAGATAAGGGGATAGGGGGCTTGGGCTACACCTTC. It codes for CASSPDKGIGGLGYTF.

In this sample, this clonotype turned up many times. This sequence joins TRBV29-1 and TRBJ1-2; D is perhaps TRBD1 (5 bases). Per the germline V gene, CDR1 is SQVTM and CDR2 is ANQGSEA. V shed 4 bases and J shed 6 bases, with 15 bases lying between them. This CDR3 is built from 13 residues. The CDR3 region is CSVAGGAGHGYTF. As DNA, the CDR3 is TGCAGCGTTGCAGGAGGAGCGGGGCATGGCTACACCTTC.

This clonotype was counted between two and nine times. V usage is TRBV6-2 or TRBV6-3 and J usage is TRBJ2-1; 8 bases match TRBD1. V lost 4 bases, J lost 7 bases, and 6 bases stayed unmatched. The CDR3 extends over 14 amino acids. Germline-derived CDR1 and CDR2 are MNHEY and SVGEGT. The CDR3 nucleotides read TGTGCCAGCAGTTTCTGGACAGGGTGGAATGAGCAGTTCTTC. Translated: CASSFWTGWNEQFF.

There are many counts of this clonotype. The chain joins TRBV5-1 to TRBJ1-1; no firm D call. The CDR3 totals 14 residues. V was clipped by 4 bases and J by 0 bases, with 10 bases between them. CDR1 and CDR2 from the germline V gene are SGHRS and YFSETQ. This CDR3 is CASSPGPVNTEAFF. The CDR3 DNA reads TGCGCCAGCAGCCCCGGCCCGGTGAACACTGAAGCTTTCTTT.